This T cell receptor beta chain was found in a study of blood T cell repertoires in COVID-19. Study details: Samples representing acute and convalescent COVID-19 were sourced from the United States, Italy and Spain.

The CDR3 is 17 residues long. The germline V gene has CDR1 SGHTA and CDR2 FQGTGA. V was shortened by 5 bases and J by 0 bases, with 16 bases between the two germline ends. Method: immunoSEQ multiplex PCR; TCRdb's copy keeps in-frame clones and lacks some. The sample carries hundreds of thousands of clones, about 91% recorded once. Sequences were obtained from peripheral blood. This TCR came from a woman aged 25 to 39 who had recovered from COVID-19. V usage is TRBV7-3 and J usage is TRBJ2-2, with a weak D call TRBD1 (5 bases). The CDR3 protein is CASSPSRQRANTGELFF. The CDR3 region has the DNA TGTGCCAGCAGCCCTAGTAGACAGCGCGCGAACACCGGGGAGCTGTTTTTT.